This T cell receptor (beta chain) was documented in a study of shared clonotypes between healthy human individuals. The CDR3 is 17 amino acids. Germline CDR1 MDHEN, CDR2 SYDVKM. Trimming removed 6 bases from V and 0 bases from J, with 18 bases in between. CD8 memory was a combination of CD45RO+ cells and CCR7-negative CD45RA+ TemRA cells. Generated by immunoSEQ multiplex PCR, the TCRdb table keeps only in-frame clones and is missing some. The sample holds over 100,000 clones; over 65% are singletons and the top ten take 24%. Study outcomes and limitations: It was anticipated that sequencing depth would influence how many clonotypes donors shared. The sharing of 4% to 5.5% of naive CD4 clonotypes was seen across a handful of donors.

This clone is a singleton in its sample. What it binds is unknown. The sequenced material came from memory CD8+ T cells sorted from blood. Described subset: CD45RO+ cells pooled with CCR7-negative TemRA cells. This clonotype was sampled from a woman aged 25-40 years in good health. The chain is built from TRBV28 and TRBJ2-4; D might be TRBD1 or TRBD2, each matching 6 bases. This CDR3 reads CASREGGGKLAKNIQYF. The CDR3 nucleotides read TGTGCCAGCAGGGAGGGTGGGGGCAAACTAGCCAAAAACATTCAGTACTTC.